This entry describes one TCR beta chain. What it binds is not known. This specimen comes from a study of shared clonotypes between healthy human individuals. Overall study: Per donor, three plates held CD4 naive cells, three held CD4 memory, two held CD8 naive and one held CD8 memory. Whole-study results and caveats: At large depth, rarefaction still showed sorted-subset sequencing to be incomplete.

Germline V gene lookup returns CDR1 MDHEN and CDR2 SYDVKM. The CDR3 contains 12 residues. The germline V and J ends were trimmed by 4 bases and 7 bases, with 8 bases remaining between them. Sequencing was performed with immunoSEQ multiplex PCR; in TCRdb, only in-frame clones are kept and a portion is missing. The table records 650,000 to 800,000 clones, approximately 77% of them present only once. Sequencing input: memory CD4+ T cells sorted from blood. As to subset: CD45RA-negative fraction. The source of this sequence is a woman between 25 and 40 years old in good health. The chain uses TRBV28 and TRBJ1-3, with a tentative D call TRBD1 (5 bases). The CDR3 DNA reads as TGTGCCAGCAGTTGGGGGTTGAACACCATATATTTT. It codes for CASSWGLNTIYF.